Each of the 15 T cell receptor beta chains below was sequenced from the same sample in a study of blood T cell repertoires in COVID-19. Measured with immunoSEQ multiplex PCR; TCRdb has only the in-frame clones, and not every one. The data hold over 55,000 clones, with 82% observed a single time. The sample consisted of peripheral blood. The receptors originated from a human donor in a cohort sampled during active COVID-19.

The chain carries TRBV27 and TRBJ2-1; 8 bases line up with TRBD1. There are 18 residues in the CDR3. Germline CDR1 MNHEY, CDR2 SMNVEV (reference sequence). V lost 6 bases, J lost 1 base, and 14 bases stayed unmatched. The CDR3 DNA reads as TGTGCCAGCAGCCGCTCGGCGGCAGGGGGCCGATCCTACAATGAGCAGTTCTTC. This gives the protein CASSRSAAGGRSYNEQFF.

This clone has just a few counts. The rearrangement joins TRBV28 to TRBJ1-6, with 9 bases matching TRBD1. Germline assignment: CDR1 MDHEN and CDR2 SYDVKM. V shed 6 bases and J 7 bases; nucleotides not matched to a gene: 7. This CDR3 is 15 amino acids long. The CDR3 protein is CASSERDRVNSPLHF. DNA for the CDR3: TGTGCCAGCAGCGAAAGGGACAGGGTGAATTCACCCCTCCACTTT.

CDR3 region: CASSSTAGENTEAFF. The DNA for the CDR3 is TGTGCCAGCAGCTCCACAGCCGGGGAAAACACTGAAGCTTTCTTT. The chain recombines TRBV7-6 with TRBJ1-1; D remains ambiguous. Trimming took 4 bases from V and 2 from J, leaving 14 bases between them. This CDR3 is built from 15 residues. The germline V gene encodes CDR1 SGHVS and CDR2 FNYEAQ.

The CDR3 DNA follows: TGTGCCAGCTCCCCGGGACTAGGGCCCCAAGAGACCCAGTACTTC. Its translation: CASSPGLGPQETQYF. The chain employs TRBV2 and TRBJ2-5, with 8 bases identical to TRBD2. The V and J ends lost 8 bases and 1 base, in that order; junction bases with no gene match: 9. In germline, CDR1 is SNHLY, CDR2 FYNNEI. There are 15 residues in the CDR3. The variable domain in full, with the rest retrieved from reference TRBV2 and TRBJ2-5, is EPEVTQTPSHQVTQMGQEVILRCVPISNHLYFYWYRQILGQKVEFLVSFYNNEISEKSEIFDDQFSVERPDGSNFTLKIRSTKLEDSAMYFCASSPGLGPQETQYFGPGTRLLVL.

The chain employs TRBV9 and TRBJ2-3, with 7 bases identical to TRBD1. J lost 0 bases, V lost 3 bases, and 7 bases had no gene match. Germline V gene lookup returns CDR1 SGDLS and CDR2 YYNGEE. This CDR3 is 16 amino acids long. The CDR3 coding sequence is TGTGCCAGCAGCGACCAGACAGGGTCGAGCACAGATACGCAGTATTTT. Its translation is CASSDQTGSSTDTQYF.

The chain has TRBV5-8 and TRBJ1-6, with no clear D. Deletions cut 4 bases from V and 7 bases from J, with 12 bases between. CDR1 is SGHTS and CDR2 is YDEGEE in the germline V gene. This CDR3 contains 14 residues. In DNA form, the CDR3 reads TGTGCCAGCAGCGTGTCCAGGTGGAATTCACCCCTCCACTTT. Its translation is CASSVSRWNSPLHF. Variable domain in full (rest from reference TRBV5-8 and TRBJ1-6): EAGVTQSPTHLIKTRGQQATLRCSPISGHTSVYWYQQALGLGLQFLLWYDEGEERNRGNFPPRFSGRQFPNYSSELNVNALELEDSALYLCASSVSRWNSPLHFGNGTRLTVT.

The gene calls are TRBV7-2 and TRBJ2-7; 11 nucleotides line up with TRBD1. V dropped 5 bases and J dropped 3; count of bases not matched to a gene: 6. The CDR3 has 15 amino acids. The V gene's germline CDR1 is SGHTA and CDR2 FQGNSA. In nucleotides, the CDR3 is TGTGCCAGCAGCCAGAGGACAGGGGGCTTCTACGAGCAGTACTTC. It codes for CASSQRTGGFYEQYF.

Worth noting for this clone: At one end, the junction sequence differs from germline, possibly due to a read error. Here the CDR3 DNA reads TGTGCTAGCAGCTTACTGGGACAGGCGAACACCGGGGAGCTGTTTTTT. Protein sequence: CASSLLGQANTGELFF. V gene TRBV7-7 combines with J gene TRBJ2-2, with TRBD1 matching over 8 bases. The CDR3 runs to 16 residues. Germline values: CDR1 SSHAT, CDR2 FNYEAQ (reference sequence).

The genes are TRBV5-1 and TRBJ2-5, with 8 bases aligning to TRBD2. V gave up 4 bases and J gave up 4 bases; unmatched junction bases: 9. The CDR3 is 15 amino acids. CDR1 is SGHRS, CDR2 YFSETQ, per germline. In nucleotides, the CDR3 is TGCGCCAGCAGCAATGAGGCTAGCGGGCGAGAGACCCAGTACTTC. Its protein product is CASSNEASGRETQYF.

CDR3 residues: CASSSLAGDYEQYF. DNA for the CDR3: TGCGCCAGCAGCTCACTAGCGGGCGATTACGAGCAGTACTTC. V is TRBV5-1 and J is TRBJ2-7, with 9 bases aligning to TRBD2. Germline loops: CDR1 SGHRS, CDR2 YFSETQ. CDR3 length: 14 amino acids. V lost 3 bases and J lost 4; bases outside the gene matches: 5.

This clone was seen just once. The V gene is TRBV4-3, the J gene TRBJ2-1; tentative D call: TRBD1 (5 bases). The V and J ends lost 0 bases and 8 bases respectively, with 17 bases between them. CDR1 LGHNA and CDR2 YSLEER come from the germline V gene. The CDR3 loop spans 16 amino acids. The CDR3 DNA reads TGCGCCAGCAGCCAAGATATATCCCAAAGGGGCCATGAGCAGTTCTTC. Translating it yields CASSQDISQRGHEQFF.

The V and J genes are TRBV18 and TRBJ1-2; 10 nucleotides line up with TRBD1. Per germline, CDR1 KGHSH and CDR2 LQKENI. The trim removed 4 bases at V and 8 bases at J, leaving 7 bases unmatched. CDR3 length: 14 amino acids. The CDR3 here is CASSQDRGHSGYTF. The CDR3 DNA reads TGTGCCAGCTCACAAGACAGGGGGCATAGCGGCTACACCTTC.

The rearrangement uses TRBV10-3 and TRBJ2-7; maybe TRBD2 (5 bases). Germline CDR1 reads ENHRY; CDR2 reads SYGVKD. The CDR3 has 14 residues. V was pared by 2 bases and J by 4 bases, with 12 bases between. In DNA form, the CDR3 reads TGTGCCATCAGTGAGGGAGGATCCCAATACGAGCAGTACTTC. Amino acids: CAISEGGSQYEQYF.

This chain connects TRBV4-2 to TRBJ2-5, with TRBD1 matching 7 bases. The CDR3 has 15 residues. The germline CDR1 and CDR2 sequences are LGHNA and YNFKEQ. The V gene end was trimmed by 3 bases and the J gene end by 3 bases; junction bases not matched to a gene: 7. CDR3 DNA sequence: TGTGCCAGCAGCCAGGACCCGGGGACAGAAGAGACCCAGTACTTC. Residues: CASSQDPGTEETQYF.

The V call is TRBV18, the J call TRBJ1-1; no definite D call. Germline V gene lookup returns CDR1 KGHSH and CDR2 LQKENI. V lost 2 bases and J lost 1, with 8 bases in between. The CDR3 is 14 amino acids. CDR3 amino acids: CASSPGQTNTEAFF. CDR3 nucleotides: TGTGCCAGCTCACCAGGGCAGACGAACACTGAAGCTTTCTTT. The full variable domain, in which reference TRBV18 and TRBJ1-1 provide the parts outside the CDR3, is NAGVMQNPRHLVRRRGQEARLRCSPMKGHSHVYWYRQLPEEGLKFMVYLQKENIIDESGMPKERFSAEFPKEGPSILRIQQVVRGDSAAYFCASSPGQTNTEAFFGQGTRLTVV.